This T cell receptor beta chain originates from a study of shared clonotypes between healthy human individuals. CDR3 length equals 18 residues. Germline values: CDR1 LNHNV, CDR2 YYDKDF (reference sequence). The V gene end was trimmed by 5 bases and the J gene end by 1 base; junction bases not matched to a gene: 15. Sequenced by immunoSEQ multiplex PCR; TCRdb stores in-frame clones only, minus some. Of about 330,000 clones in the sample, 74% were seen once. Sample: memory CD4+ T cells sorted from blood. Subset meaning: CD45RA-negative fraction. The chain joins TRBV15 to TRBJ2-7; 9 nucleotides agree with TRBD2. The sequence was obtained from a man aged 25-45 years in good health. The CDR3 reads CATSPQASGTPGSYEQYF. CDR3 nucleotides: TGTGCCACCAGCCCCCAGGCTAGCGGGACTCCTGGTTCCTACGAGCAGTACTTC.